These 10 T cell receptor beta chains came from one sample sequenced in a study of blood T cell repertoires in COVID-19. Generated by immunoSEQ multiplex PCR, the TCRdb table keeps only in-frame clones and is missing some. Of about 190,000 clones in the sample, about 80% are singletons; the top ten hold 5.2%. The sample taken for sequencing was PBMCs or T cells enriched from blood (not recorded which). Source of these receptors: a woman aged 55-70 years with acute COVID-19.

The V and J genes are TRBV7-2 and TRBJ2-3; D perhaps matches TRBD2 (5 bases). V lost 3 bases, J lost 2 bases, and 9 bases lay in between. The germline V gene has CDR1 SGHTA and CDR2 FQGNSA. CDR3 length equals 14 residues. This CDR3 is CASSFERTTDTQYF. The CDR3 bases are TGTGCCAGCAGCTTTGAGCGGACCACAGATACGCAGTATTTT.

This clone has only a few counts. This sequence joins TRBV19 and TRBJ1-1; D not resolved. The CDR3 runs 11 residues. Germline V gives CDR1 LNHDA, CDR2 SQIVND (reference sequence). V gave up 7 bases and J gave up 11 bases, with 14 bases separating them. The CDR3 sequence: CASTSHGEAFF. The CDR3 bases are TGTGCCAGTACCTCACACGGGGAGGCTTTCTTT.

The chain is built from TRBV11-2 and TRBJ2-7, with D perhaps matching TRBD1 (5 bases). Germline loops: CDR1 SGHAT, CDR2 FQNNGV. This CDR3 region has 14 residues. The ends were cut back, 4 bases at V and 0 bases at J, with 10 bases in the middle. This CDR3 is CASSSQGVSYEQYF. As DNA, the CDR3 is TGTGCCAGCAGCTCCCAGGGTGTCTCCTACGAGCAGTACTTC.

V usage is TRBV6-6 and J usage is TRBJ2-3; 10 bases are shared with TRBD1. The J segment lost 2 bases and the V segment lost 5 bases, leaving 4 bases of the junction unmatched. Germline V lookup: CDR1 MNHNY, CDR2 SVGAGI (reference sequence). The CDR3 length is 15 residues. CDR3 residues: CASSPGTGATDTQYF. The CDR3 nucleotides are TGTGCCAGCAGTCCCGGGACAGGGGCCACAGATACGCAGTATTTT.

This chain joins TRBV3-1 (or the pseudogene TRBV3-2) and TRBJ1-3; no clear D gene. Germline CDR1 is LGHDT and CDR2 is YNNKEL (reference sequence). The CDR3 is made up of 13 amino acids. V lost 8 bases and J lost 4, with 12 bases in between. The CDR3 region is CASDNCRGNTIYF. The CDR3 DNA is TGTGCCAGCGACAATTGTAGAGGAAACACCATATATTTT.

This clone was picked up one time. This chain links TRBV4-1 with TRBJ1-2, with D tentatively TRBD1 (5 bases). The CDR3 has 14 amino acids. CDR1 MGHRA and CDR2 YSYEKL come from the germline V gene. With 3 bases removed from V and 11 bases from J, the gap between germline ends came to 19 bases. For the CDR3, the DNA is TGCGCCAGCAGCCACCCGGAAGGGGCCCTGGGGTACACCTTC. It translates to CASSHPEGALGYTF.

The chain has TRBV27 and TRBJ2-7; 7 nucleotides align to TRBD1. The CDR3 length is 15 residues. Germline V gene sequence: CDR1 MNHEY, CDR2 SMNVEV (reference sequence). After removal of 3 bases from V and 2 bases from J, the junction contained 7 bases not matched to a gene. This CDR3 reads CASSLGQGVAYEQYV. CDR3 in DNA: TGTGCCAGCAGTTTGGGGCAGGGGGTGGCCTACGAGCAGTACGTC.

The chain has TRBV9 and TRBJ1-1; the match to TRBD1 covers 8 bases. After removal of 7 bases from V and 2 bases from J, the junction contained 7 bases not matched to a gene. CDR1 and CDR2 from the germline V gene are SGDLS and YYNGEE. This CDR3 is 14 amino acids long. CDR3: CASGRTGTNTEAFF. CDR3 coding DNA: TGTGCCAGCGGCCGGACAGGGACCAACACTGAAGCTTTCTTT.

This clone showed up just a few times. CDR3 sequence (DNA): TGTGCCAGCAGCCAAGGCCTCCGGCAGGCTGGAAACACCATATATTTT. Translated: CASSQGLRQAGNTIYF. The rearrangement joins TRBV3-1 (or the pseudogene TRBV3-2) to TRBJ1-3; D unclear. Germline lookup yields CDR1 LGHDT and CDR2 YNNKEL (reference sequence). The CDR3 is made up of 16 amino acids. V dropped 1 base and J dropped 2 bases, with 12 bases sitting between them.

This chain joins TRBV7-2 and TRBJ2-1; 8 nucleotides line up with TRBD2. The CDR3 contains 16 residues. The V segment lost 3 bases and the J segment 0 bases; nucleotides outside the gene matches: 4. Germline loops: CDR1 SGHTA, CDR2 FQGNSA. The CDR3 DNA sequence: TGTGCCAGCAGCTTCCAGCGGGAGAGCTCCTACAATGAGCAGTTCTTC. Translating it yields CASSFQRESSYNEQFF.